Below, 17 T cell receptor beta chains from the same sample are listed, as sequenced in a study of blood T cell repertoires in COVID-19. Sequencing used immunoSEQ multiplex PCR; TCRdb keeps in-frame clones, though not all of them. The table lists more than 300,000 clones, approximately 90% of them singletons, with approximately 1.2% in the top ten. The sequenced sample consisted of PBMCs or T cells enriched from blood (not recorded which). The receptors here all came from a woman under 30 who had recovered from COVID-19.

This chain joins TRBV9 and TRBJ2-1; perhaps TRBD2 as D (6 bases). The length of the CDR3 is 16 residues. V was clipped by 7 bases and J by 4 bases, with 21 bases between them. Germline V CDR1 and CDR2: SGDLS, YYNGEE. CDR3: CASAPYPPSEYNEQFF. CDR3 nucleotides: TGTGCCAGCGCCCCCTACCCACCTAGCGAGTACAATGAGCAGTTCTTC.

CDR3 in DNA: TGTGCCAGCAGCTCAAGCGGGACAGGGAATCTCTACGAGCAGTACTTC. Protein product: CASSSSGTGNLYEQYF. V usage is TRBV9 and J usage is TRBJ2-7; 9 nucleotides line up with TRBD1. The CDR3 runs to 16 residues. Trimming cost V 4 bases and J 3 bases; bases outside gene matches: 11. The V gene's germline CDR1 is SGDLS and CDR2 YYNGEE.

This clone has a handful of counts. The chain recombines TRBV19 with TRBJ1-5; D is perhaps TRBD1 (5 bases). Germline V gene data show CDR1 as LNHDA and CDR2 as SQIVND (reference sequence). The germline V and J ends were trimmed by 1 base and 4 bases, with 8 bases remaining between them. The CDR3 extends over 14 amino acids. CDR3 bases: TGTGCCAGTAGTATAGGACAGACTAATCAGCCCCAGCATTTT. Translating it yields CASSIGQTNQPQHF. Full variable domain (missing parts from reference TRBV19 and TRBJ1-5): DGGITQSPKYLFRKEGQNVTLSCEQNLNHDAMYWYRQDPGQGLRLIYYSQIVNDFQKGDIAEGYSVSREKKESFPLTVTSAQKNPTAFYLCASSIGQTNQPQHFGDGTRLSIL.

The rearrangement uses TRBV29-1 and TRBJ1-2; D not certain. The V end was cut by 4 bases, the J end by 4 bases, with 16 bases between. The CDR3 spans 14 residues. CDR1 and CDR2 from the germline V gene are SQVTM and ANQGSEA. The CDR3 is CSVGIGGDVYGYTF. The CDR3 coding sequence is TGCAGCGTTGGGATCGGAGGAGACGTCTATGGCTACACCTTC.

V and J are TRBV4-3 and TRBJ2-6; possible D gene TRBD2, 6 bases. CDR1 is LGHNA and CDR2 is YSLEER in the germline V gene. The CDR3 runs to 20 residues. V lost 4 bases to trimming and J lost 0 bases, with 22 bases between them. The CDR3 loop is CASSPRPLGGAFSGANVLTF. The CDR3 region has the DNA TGCGCCAGCAGCCCCCGGCCTTTGGGGGGAGCGTTCTCTGGGGCCAACGTCCTGACTTTC.

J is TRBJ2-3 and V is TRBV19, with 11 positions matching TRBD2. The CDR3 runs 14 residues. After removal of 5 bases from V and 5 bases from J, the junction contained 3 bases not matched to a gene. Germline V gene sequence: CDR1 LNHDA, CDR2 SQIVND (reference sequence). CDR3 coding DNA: TGTGCCAGTAGTTGGCTAGCGGGGGGAGATACGCAGTATTTT. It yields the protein CASSWLAGGDTQYF.

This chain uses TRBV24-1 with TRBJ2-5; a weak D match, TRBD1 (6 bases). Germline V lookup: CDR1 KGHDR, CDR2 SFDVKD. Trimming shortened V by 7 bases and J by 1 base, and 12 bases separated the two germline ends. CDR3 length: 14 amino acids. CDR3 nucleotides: TGTGCCACCAGCCCTGGGGGCACCCAAGAGACCCAGTACTTC. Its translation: CATSPGGTQETQYF.

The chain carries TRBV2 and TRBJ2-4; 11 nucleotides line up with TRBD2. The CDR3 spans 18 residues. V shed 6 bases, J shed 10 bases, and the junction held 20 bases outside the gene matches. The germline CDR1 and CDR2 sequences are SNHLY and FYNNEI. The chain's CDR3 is CASRPAYSGGAGLGIQYF. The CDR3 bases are TGTGCCAGCAGGCCCGCTTATAGCGGGGGGGCAGGGTTAGGTATTCAGTACTTC.

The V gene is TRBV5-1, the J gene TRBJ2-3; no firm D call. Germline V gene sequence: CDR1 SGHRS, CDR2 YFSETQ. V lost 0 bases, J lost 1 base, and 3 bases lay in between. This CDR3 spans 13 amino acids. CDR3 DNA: TGCGCCAGCAGCTTGGTCGGCACAGATACGCAGTATTTT. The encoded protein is CASSLVGTDTQYF.

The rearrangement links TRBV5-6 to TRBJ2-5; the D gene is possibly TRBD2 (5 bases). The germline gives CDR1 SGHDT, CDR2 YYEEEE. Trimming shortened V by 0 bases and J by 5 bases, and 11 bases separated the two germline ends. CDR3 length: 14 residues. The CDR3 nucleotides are TGTGCCAGCAGCTTGGCGGGGTACAAGGAGACCCAGTACTTC. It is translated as CASSLAGYKETQYF. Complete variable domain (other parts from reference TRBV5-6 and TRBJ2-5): DAGVTQSPTHLIKTRGQQVTLRCSPKSGHDTVSWYQQALGQGPQFIFQYYEEEERQRGNFPDRFSGHQFPNYSSELNVNALLLGDSALYLCASSLAGYKETQYFGPGTRLLVL.

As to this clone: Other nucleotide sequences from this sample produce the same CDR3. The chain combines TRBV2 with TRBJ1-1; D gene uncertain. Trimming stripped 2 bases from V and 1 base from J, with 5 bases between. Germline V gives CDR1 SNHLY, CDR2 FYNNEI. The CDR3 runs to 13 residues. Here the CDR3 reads CASSERGNTEAFF. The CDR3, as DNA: TGTGCCAGCAGTGAACGAGGGAACACTGAAGCTTTCTTT.

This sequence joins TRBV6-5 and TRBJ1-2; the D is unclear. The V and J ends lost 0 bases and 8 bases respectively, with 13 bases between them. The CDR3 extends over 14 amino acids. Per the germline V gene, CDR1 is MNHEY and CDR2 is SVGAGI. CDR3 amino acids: CASSYSNPAGGYTF. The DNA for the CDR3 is TGTGCCAGCAGTTACTCGAACCCGGCGGGCGGCTACACCTTC.

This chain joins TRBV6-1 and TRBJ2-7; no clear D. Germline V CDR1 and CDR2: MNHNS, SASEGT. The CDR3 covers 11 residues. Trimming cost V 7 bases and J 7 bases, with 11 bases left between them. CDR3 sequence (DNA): TGTGCCAGCAAGACAAATTTAGAGCAGTACTTC. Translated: CASKTNLEQYF.

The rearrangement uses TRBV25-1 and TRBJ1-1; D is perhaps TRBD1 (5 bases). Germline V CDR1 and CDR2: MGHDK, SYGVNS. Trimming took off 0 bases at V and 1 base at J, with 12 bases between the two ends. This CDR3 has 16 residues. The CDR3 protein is CASSEYYWGENTEAFF. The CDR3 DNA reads TGTGCCAGCAGTGAATATTACTGGGGCGAGAACACTGAAGCTTTCTTT. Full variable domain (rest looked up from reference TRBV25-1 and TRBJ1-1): EADIYQTPRYLVIGTGKKITLECSQTMGHDKMYWYQQDPGMELHLIHYSYGVNSTEKGDLSSESTVSRIRTEHFPLTLESARPSHTSQYLCASSEYYWGENTEAFFGQGTRLTVV.

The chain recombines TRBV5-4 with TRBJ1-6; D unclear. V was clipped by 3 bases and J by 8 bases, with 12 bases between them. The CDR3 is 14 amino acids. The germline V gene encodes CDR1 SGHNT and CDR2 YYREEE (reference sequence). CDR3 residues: CASSSPQMDSPLHF. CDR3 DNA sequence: TGTGCCAGCAGCTCCCCACAAATGGATTCACCCCTCCACTTT.

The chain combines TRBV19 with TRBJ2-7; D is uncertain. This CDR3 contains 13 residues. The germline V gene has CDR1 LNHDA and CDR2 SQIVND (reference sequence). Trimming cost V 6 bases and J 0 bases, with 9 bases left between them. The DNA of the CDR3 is TGTGCCAGTAGATACAGAAGCTCCTACGAGCAGTACTTC. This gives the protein CASRYRSSYEQYF.

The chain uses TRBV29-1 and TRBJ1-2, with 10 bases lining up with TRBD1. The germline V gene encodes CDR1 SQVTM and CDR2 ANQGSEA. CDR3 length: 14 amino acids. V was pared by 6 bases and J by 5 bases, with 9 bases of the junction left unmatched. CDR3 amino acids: CSVAGQGTRYGYTF. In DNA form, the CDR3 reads TGCAGCGTCGCGGGACAGGGGACGAGGTATGGCTACACCTTC.